The subject of this entry is one TCR beta chain. Its antigen remains unidentified. No qualities accompany the bases; no much larger clone lies one base away. The source of the sample is a study of blood T cell repertoires in COVID-19 (dated by TCRdb to the early 2020s). General notes on the study: Samples covering the acute and convalescent phases of COVID-19 were provided by collaborators in the United States, Italy and Spain. The material from the prospective study consisted of cDNA or gDNA derived from T cells, B-cell-depleted T cells, or PBMCs. The dataset comprised deeply sampled blood TCRbeta repertoires from subjects exposed to, actively infected with, or recovered from COVID-19. The repertoires were made available in a free public database intended to serve as a resource for research on the immune response to SARS-CoV-2. Samples came from the ongoing ImmuneRACE study (first 160 participants) plus 1,254 subjects from 6 global collaborators. The sample metadata nearly always contained a de-identified subject ID, COVID-19 status, age in years and sex. Where HLA class I and class II types were available, the types were taken from metadata supplied by the sample provider, not from assay-based typing.

The germline ends are 12 bases apart after V is trimmed by 3 bases and J by 6 bases. The CDR3, from cysteine to phenylalanine, totals 13 residues. Of the read, only the CDR3 DNA is kept; its 39 bases are in frame from base 1. The germline V gene (reference sequence) specifies SGHKS as CDR1 and YYEKEE as CDR2. TCRbeta CDR3 regions were amplified from genomic DNA by means of the immunoSEQ Assay, a bias-controlled multiplex PCR. The paper's processing steps were these. Within the assay, amplification of reference gene primers was used to estimate how many nucleated cells each sample contained. To quantify the absolute abundance of each unique TCRbeta CDR3 rearrangement, sequence reads were collapsed and filtered. For each sample, productive Simpson clonality was calculated as the square root of Simpson's diversity index over productive rearrangements. Drawn from immuneACCESS, this table holds only the in-frame rearrangements with V and J called that TCRdb kept. Clones are partly lost; checked studies trace under half to an unresolved V gene and leave the rest unexplained. For V, J and clone size, that table is used; D and trimming come from the DNA. In this sample the table shows more than 90,000 clones, about 84% of which occur a single time. Roughly 22% of the sample lies in the top ten.

The full study reports these points: Clinical and demographic metadata were provided uncurated, with the amount varying by source and participant.

Whole blood was collected in K2EDTA tubes by collaborating institutions according to the institutions' own protocols. For TCRbeta analysis, collaborators shipped samples as frozen whole blood, isolated PBMCs, or DNA extracted from either of those sample types. This clonotype was sampled from a human donor in a cohort sampled during active COVID-19. The chain was built from TRBV5-5 and TRBJ1-1, with the D gene call left open. The sequenced material came from peripheral blood. The CDR3 here reads CASSSVLGAEAFF. The DNA is TGTGCCAGCAGCTCGGTACTAGGCGCTGAAGCTTTCTTT. The entire variable domain, with the stretches around the CDR3 drawn from the reference TRBV5-5 and TRBJ1-1 proteins, is DAGVTQSPTHLIKTRGQQVTLRCSPISGHKSVSWYQQVLGQGPQFIFQYYEKEERGRGNFPDRFSARQFPNYSSELNVNALLLGDSALYLCASSSVLGAEAFFGQGTRLTVV.